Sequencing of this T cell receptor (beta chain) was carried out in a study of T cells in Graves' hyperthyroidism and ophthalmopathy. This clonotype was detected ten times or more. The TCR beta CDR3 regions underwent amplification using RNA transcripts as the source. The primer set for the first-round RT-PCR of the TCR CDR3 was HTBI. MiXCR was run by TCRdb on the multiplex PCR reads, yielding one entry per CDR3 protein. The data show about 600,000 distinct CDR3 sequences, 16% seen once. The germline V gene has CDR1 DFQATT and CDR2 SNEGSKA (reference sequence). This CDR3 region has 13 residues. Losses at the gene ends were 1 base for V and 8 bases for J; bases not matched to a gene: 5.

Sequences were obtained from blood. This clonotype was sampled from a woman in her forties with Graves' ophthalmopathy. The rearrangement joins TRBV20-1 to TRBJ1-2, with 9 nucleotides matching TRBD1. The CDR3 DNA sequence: TGCAGTGCTAGAGGCCGGGACAGGGACGGCTACACCTTC. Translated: CSARGRDRDGYTF.